These 9 T cell receptor beta chains originate from one sample sequenced in a study of Ad26.COV2.S vaccination and SARS-CoV-2 variants. Some clones are missing from TCRdb's copy, which holds only in-frame ones; the method was immunoSEQ multiplex PCR. The sample records roughly 500,000 clones, around 88% being singletons. Treatment indicated: approximately 18 received Ad26.COV2.S at low or high dose, single or two shots; about 5 received placebo; per-sample allocation not given. At day 63 after the first vaccine or placebo injection, samples were drawn. Sample: peripheral blood, taken in a trial of Ad26.COV2.S vaccine versus placebo. The receptor source for this set is a person between 18 and 59 years old who received the Ad26.COV2.S COVID-19 vaccine or a placebo.

The gene calls are TRBV3-1 (or the pseudogene TRBV3-2) and TRBJ2-3; no clear D. Trimming took off 1 base at V and 7 bases at J, with 6 bases between the two ends. CDR3 size: 12 residues. Germline-derived CDR1 and CDR2 are LGHDT and YNNKEL (reference sequence). The CDR3 is CASSQGEYTQYF. In DNA form, the CDR3 reads TGTGCCAGCAGCCAAGGAGAATATACGCAGTATTTT.

The gene calls are TRBV7-2 and TRBJ2-7, with 11 bases identical to TRBD2. Germline V gene data show CDR1 as SGHTA and CDR2 as FQGNSA. The CDR3 totals 15 residues. J was trimmed by 5 bases and V by 4 bases; bases with no gene match: 7. This chain's CDR3 is CASSSWTSGPNEQYF. Here the CDR3 DNA reads TGTGCCAGCAGCTCCTGGACTAGCGGGCCCAACGAGCAGTACTTC.

This sequence joins TRBV7-3 and TRBJ2-7; 7 bases match TRBD1. Germline values: CDR1 SGHTA, CDR2 FQGTGA. This CDR3 is built from 15 residues. The V gene end was trimmed by 3 bases and the J gene end by 2 bases; junction bases not matched to a gene: 7. The CDR3 is CASSLRGDSPYEQYF. The DNA for the CDR3 is TGTGCCAGCAGCTTGCGAGGGGACAGTCCCTACGAGCAGTACTTC.

This clone is a singleton in its sample. CDR3 sequence (DNA): TGTGCCAGCAGTGAGGGGGCAGGGCGGGGTGGCTACACCTTC. It is translated as CASSEGAGRGGYTF. The V gene is TRBV2, the J gene TRBJ1-2; a possible D gene is TRBD1 (6 bases). Germline values: CDR1 SNHLY, CDR2 FYNNEI. This CDR3 spans 14 amino acids. V shed 3 bases and J shed 7 bases, with 15 bases lying between them.

The chain links TRBV2 to TRBJ2-7; D is undetermined. Germline lookup yields CDR1 SNHLY and CDR2 FYNNEI. The CDR3 has 10 residues. Trimming removed 6 bases from V and 5 bases from J, with 5 bases in between. The CDR3 coding sequence is TGTGCCAGCAGCGTTAACGAGCAGTACTTC. It is translated as CASSVNEQYF.

The chain recombines TRBV7-9 with TRBJ2-1; 7 bases map to TRBD2. Per the germline V gene, CDR1 is SEHNR and CDR2 is FQNEAQ (reference sequence). Unmatched junction bases numbered 1, after V lost 4 bases and J lost 10 bases. This CDR3 has 11 amino acids. Written as DNA, the CDR3 is TGTGCCAGCAGCTCGGGACTAGAGCAGTTCTTC. Translating gives CASSSGLEQFF.

A word on this clone: This sample includes further DNA sequences coding for the same CDR3. The chain carries TRBV28 and TRBJ1-6; TRBD1 agrees at 9 bases. Germline V CDR1 and CDR2: MDHEN, SYDVKM. The junction had 6 bases not matched to a gene; V was cut back by 10 bases and J by 8 bases. This CDR3 is 13 amino acids long. The CDR3 loop reads CATPGQGDSPLHF. CDR3 DNA: TGTGCCACGCCGGGACAGGGAGATTCACCCCTCCACTTT.

The chain combines TRBV3-1 (or the pseudogene TRBV3-2) with TRBJ2-1, with TRBD2 matching 11 bases. The germline CDR1 and CDR2 sequences are LGHDT and YNNKEL (reference sequence). The V segment lost 0 bases and the J segment 2 bases; nucleotides outside the gene matches: 0. This CDR3 region has 16 residues. The CDR3 nucleotides read TGTGCCAGCAGCCAAGAGACTAGCGGGGCCTACAATGAGCAGTTCTTC. This encodes CASSQETSGAYNEQFF.

The V call is TRBV28, the J call TRBJ2-1, with 9 positions matching TRBD1. The V and J ends lost 4 bases and 4 bases, in that order; junction bases with no gene match: 8. This CDR3 region has 16 residues. Per the germline V gene, CDR1 is MDHEN and CDR2 is SYDVKM. This CDR3 reads CASSSGDRGFYNEQFF. The CDR3 coding sequence is TGTGCCAGCAGTTCGGGAGACAGGGGGTTTTACAATGAGCAGTTCTTC.